The clone carrying this T cell receptor beta chain was seen a single time. Its target is not known. Time point denoted: peripheral blood 6 weeks after treatment start. This entry comes from a study of PD-L1 blockade in urothelial cancer. Overall study: Males with bladder-origin urothelial cancer constituted about 90% of the roughly 30 patients. Counts from blood samples showed a median of roughly 140,000 T cells. Whole-study findings and limits: Durable benefit was linked to greater 3-week expansion of tumor-associated blood clones.

This CDR3 has 13 amino acids. Germline V gene sequence: CDR1 SGHRS, CDR2 YFSETQ. Deletions cut 4 bases from V and 4 bases from J, with 6 bases between. Assay: immunoSEQ multiplex PCR; the TCRdb copy retains only in-frame clones and omits some. The sample comprises around 110,000 clones, about 89% of which are singletons, and more than 1.5% rests with the top ten. The clonotype comes from a man in his 60s with urothelial cancer. This rearrangement joins TRBV5-1 to TRBJ2-6; no reliable D call. This sample comprised PBMCs, obtained around atezolizumab (anti-PD-L1) treatment. The chain's CDR3 is CASSPLGANVLTF. The CDR3 region has the DNA TGCGCCAGCAGCCCACTCGGGGCCAACGTCCTGACTTTC.